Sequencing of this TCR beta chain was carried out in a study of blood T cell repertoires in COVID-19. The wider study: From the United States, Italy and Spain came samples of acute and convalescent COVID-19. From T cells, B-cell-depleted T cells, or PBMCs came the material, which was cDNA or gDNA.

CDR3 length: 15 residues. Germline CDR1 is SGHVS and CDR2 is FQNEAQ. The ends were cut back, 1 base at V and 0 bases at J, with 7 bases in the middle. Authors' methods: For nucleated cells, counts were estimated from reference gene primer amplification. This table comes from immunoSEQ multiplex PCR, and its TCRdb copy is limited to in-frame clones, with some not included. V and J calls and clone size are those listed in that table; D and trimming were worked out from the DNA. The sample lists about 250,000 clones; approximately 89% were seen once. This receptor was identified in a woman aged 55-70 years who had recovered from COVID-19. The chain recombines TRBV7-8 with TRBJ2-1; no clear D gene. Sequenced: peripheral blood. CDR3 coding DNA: TGTGCCAGCAGCTTAGACACCCGCTCCTACAATGAGCAGTTCTTC. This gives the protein CASSLDTRSYNEQFF.